This entry lists 9 T cell receptor beta chains sequenced from one sample in a study of T cell responses to AZD1222 COVID-19 vaccine. Repertoires were generated with immunoSEQ multiplex PCR, while TCRdb's copy carries only in-frame clones and drops some. The data contain approximately 130,000 clones, roughly 90% of them singletons. The material was peripheral blood, obtained 28 days after the second AZD1222 dose. The receptors were gathered from an adult who received the AZD1222 COVID-19 vaccine.

Comments on this clone: At one end, the junction sequence differs from germline, possibly due to a read error. The V and J genes are TRBV30 and TRBJ1-2, with D hard to call. CDR1 is GTSNPN, CDR2 SVGIG, per germline (reference sequence). This CDR3 region has 11 residues. For the CDR3, the DNA is TGTGCCTGGAGTGCTAACTCTGGCTACACCTTC. Translating it yields CAWSANSGYTF.

The chain has TRBV3-1 (or the pseudogene TRBV3-2) and TRBJ1-5, with unresolved D. The CDR3 consists of 13 residues. V dropped 0 bases and J dropped 6 bases, with 6 bases sitting between them. In germline, CDR1 is LGHDT, CDR2 YNNKEL (reference sequence). As DNA, the CDR3 is TGTGCCAGCAGCCAAGAAGGGCGTCAGCCCCAGCATTTT. It encodes CASSQEGRQPQHF.

The CDR3, as DNA: TGTGCCACCCTACTAACACCGAGCTATGGCTACACCTTC. It codes for CATLLTPSYGYTF. The gene calls are TRBV19 and TRBJ1-2; the D is unclear. Looked up from germline, CDR1 is LNHDA and CDR2 is SQIVND (reference sequence). CDR3 size: 13 residues. Trimming left V 10 bases short and J 4 bases short, with 16 bases between.

V gene TRBV19 combines with J gene TRBJ2-2; D might be TRBD2 (6 bases). The CDR3 has 15 residues. CDR1 and CDR2 from the germline V gene are LNHDA and SQIVND (reference sequence). The V end lost 5 bases, the J end lost 0 bases, and 10 bases lay between the germline ends. The CDR3 loop reads CASSYSSANTGELFF. The CDR3, as DNA: TGTGCCAGTAGTTATTCTAGCGCGAACACCGGGGAGCTGTTTTTT.

The CDR3 loop reads CASSSPGEQYF. The CDR3 region has the DNA TGTGCCAGCAGCTCCCCGGGGGAGCAGTACTTC. The rearrangement links TRBV11-2 to TRBJ2-7, with a weak D call TRBD2 (5 bases). This CDR3 region has 11 residues. V lost 4 bases to trimming and J lost 7 bases, with 8 bases between them. Germline CDR1 is SGHAT and CDR2 is FQNNGV.

The sample holds one count of this clone. The chain joins TRBV7-9 to TRBJ2-3, with 11 bases that match TRBD1. This CDR3 region has 17 residues. V trimming: 5 bases; J trimming: 0 bases; junction bases outside the gene matches: 7. Germline CDR1 is SEHNR and CDR2 is FQNEAQ (reference sequence). The CDR3 DNA sequence: TGTGCCAGCAGCCCGGACAGGGGGCTAGCTAGCACAGATACGCAGTATTTT. Its protein product is CASSPDRGLASTDTQYF.

CDR3 DNA: TGTGCCATCCATTCGGACAATAATCAGCCCCAGCATTTT. This gives the protein CAIHSDNNQPQHF. This chain links TRBV10-3 with TRBJ1-5, with D tentatively TRBD1 (5 bases). Per germline, CDR1 ENHRY and CDR2 SYGVKD. CDR3 length equals 13 residues. The ends were cut back, 8 bases at V and 4 bases at J, with 12 bases in the middle.

This clone has only a few counts. This sequence joins TRBV7-2 and TRBJ2-7; tentatively, D is TRBD2 (5 bases). Germline V lookup: CDR1 SGHTA, CDR2 FQGNSA. The CDR3 covers 13 residues. Trimming removed 0 bases at V and 5 bases at J, with 8 bases between. As DNA, the CDR3 is TGTGCCAGCAGCTTAGCCGGGGTGGACGAGCAGTACTTC. Residues: CASSLAGVDEQYF.

This rearrangement joins TRBV6-5 to TRBJ2-2; the D is unclear. This CDR3 comprises 15 residues. Deletions cut 4 bases from V and 4 bases from J, with 13 bases between. Germline V gives CDR1 MNHEY, CDR2 SVGAGI. Here the CDR3 reads CASSSPRRSTGELFF. The CDR3 region has the DNA TGTGCCAGCAGTTCCCCTAGAAGGAGCACCGGGGAGCTGTTTTTT.